Listed here are 30 T cell receptor beta chains from one sample, sequenced in a study of Graves' ophthalmopathy and Graves' hyperthyroidism (dated by TCRdb to 2017 to 2018). The instrument given in TCRdb is Illumina HiSeq 2000. For repertoire sequencing, the TCR beta CDR3 regions were amplified from RNA transcripts. The first round was an RT-PCR using HTBI primers with the Qiagen OneStep RT-PCR kit, and this first round was followed by a second-round multiplex PCR, then size selection and purification. TCRdb reanalyzed the raw reads on its own, using fastp at Q25 for trimming and MiXCR for clone calling, and kept in-frame beta chains. Every distinct CDR3 protein forms one entry, paired with its most common genes and DNA. Across this sample there are roughly 400,000 distinct CDR3 sequences, with less than 20% seen only once. The ten most abundant clones make up around 6.6% of the sample. Sample: peripheral blood. Receptors originate from a young woman with stable Graves' hyperthyroidism. Donor details come from another sample of the same person, matched by shared clones.

This clonotype was observed many times. The rearrangement links TRBV5-5 to TRBJ1-1, with D perhaps TRBD1 (5 bases). V was shortened by 0 bases and J by 1 base, with 10 bases between the two germline ends. This CDR3 comprises 15 residues. Germline-derived CDR1 and CDR2 are SGHKS and YYEKEE (reference sequence). This CDR3 reads CASSLEPGENTEAFF. The DNA for the CDR3 is TGTGCCAGCAGCTTGGAACCGGGGGAGAACACTGAAGCTTTCTTT.

V gene TRBV9 combines with J gene TRBJ2-5; 7 bases match TRBD2. Germline V CDR1 and CDR2: SGDLS, YYNGEE. J lost 4 bases, V lost 2 bases, and 8 bases had no gene match. CDR3 length: 15 residues. The CDR3 sequence: CASSVAGRGVETQYF. In nucleotides, the CDR3 is TGTGCCAGCAGCGTTGCGGGGAGGGGAGTAGAGACCCAGTACTTC.

The chain uses TRBV28 and TRBJ2-7; TRBD2 aligns across 14 bases. This CDR3 spans 15 amino acids. The V gene end was trimmed by 6 bases and the J gene end by 1 base; junction bases not matched to a gene: 2. Germline V CDR1 and CDR2: MDHEN, SYDVKM. The chain's CDR3 is CASSGTSGRSYEQYF. For the CDR3, the DNA is TGTGCCAGCAGCGGGACTAGCGGGAGATCCTACGAGCAGTACTTC.

This clonotype was detected many times. CDR3 bases: TGTGCCAGCCCGGAAACCGGGACAGGGTTGTACGAGCAGTACTTC. Translation gives CASPETGTGLYEQYF. The genes are TRBV6-1 and TRBJ2-7; 9 nucleotides agree with TRBD1. Germline CDR1 reads MNHNS; CDR2 reads SASEGT. J gave up 4 bases and V 8 bases, and 12 bases lay outside the gene matches. CDR3 length: 15 residues.

This clonotype showed up many times. The CDR3 DNA follows: TGTGCCAGCAGCTTAGGACTTCTATACGAGCAGTACTTC. Its translation is CASSLGLLYEQYF. This chain joins TRBV7-2 and TRBJ2-7; D unresolved. Germline V gives CDR1 SGHTA, CDR2 FQGNSA. V lost 1 base and J 4 bases, leaving 8 bases between the germline ends. The CDR3 loop spans 13 amino acids. Looking up the rest from reference TRBV7-2 and TRBJ2-7 gives the full variable domain: GAGVSQSPSNKVTEKGKDVELRCDPISGHTALYWYRQSLGQGLEFLIYFQGNSAPDKSGLPSDRFSAERTGGSVSTLTIQRTQQEDSAVYLCASSLGLLYEQYFGPGTRLTVT.

In its sample, this clonotype was seen many times. The CDR3: CASSQRSGSYEQYF. The DNA of the CDR3 is TGCGCCAGCAGCCAAAGATCAGGGAGCTACGAGCAGTACTTC. This chain links TRBV4-1 with TRBJ2-7, with D tentatively TRBD1 or TRBD2 (5 bases each). Germline V gene sequence: CDR1 MGHRA, CDR2 YSYEKL. The CDR3 extends over 14 amino acids. Trimming removed 2 bases at V and 3 bases at J, with 11 bases between.

This clonotype showed up many times. J is TRBJ1-5 and V is TRBV6-1; tentatively, D is TRBD1 (5 bases). CDR3 length: 15 residues. From germline, CDR1 is MNHNS and CDR2 SASEGT. V lost 7 bases and J lost 7, with 20 bases in between. Here the CDR3 DNA reads TGTGCCAGCACCCAAACATGGGACGGGGGACAGCCCCAGCATTTT. This codes for CASTQTWDGGQPQHF.

This clonotype has ten or more counts. The chain combines TRBV6-1 with TRBJ2-4; D is undetermined. V lost 5 bases and J lost 0, with 5 bases in between. Germline V CDR1 and CDR2: MNHNS, SASEGT. The length of the CDR3 is 13 residues. The CDR3 region has the DNA TGTGCCAGCAGTCTTCTAGCCAAAAACATTCAGTACTTC. Encoded protein: CASSLLAKNIQYF.

This clonotype was counted between two and nine times. The chain is built from TRBV2 and TRBJ1-6; D remains ambiguous. V dropped 10 bases and J dropped 9 bases, with 16 bases sitting between them. This CDR3 has 13 amino acids. Germline lookup yields CDR1 SNHLY and CDR2 FYNNEI. The CDR3 region has the DNA TGTGCCATCCGAGGCCTGCCTGGTTCACCCCTCCACTTT. Translating it yields CAIRGLPGSPLHF. Complete variable domain (other parts from reference TRBV2 and TRBJ1-6): EPEVTQTPSHQVTQMGQEVILRCVPISNHLYFYWYRQILGQKVEFLVSFYNNEISEKSEIFDDQFSVERPDGSNFTLKIRSTKLEDSAMYFCAIRGLPGSPLHFGNGTRLTVT.

The chain carries TRBV4-1 and TRBJ2-5; a possible D gene is TRBD1 (6 bases). With 4 bases removed from V and 5 bases from J, the gap between germline ends came to 23 bases. Per germline, CDR1 MGHRA and CDR2 YSYEKL. The CDR3 loop spans 17 amino acids. CDR3 bases: TGCGCCAGCAGCCCAAGTTCGTGGACAGTGGAATGGGAGACCCAGTACTTC. This translates into CASSPSSWTVEWETQYF.

This clonotype was observed many times. The V gene is TRBV6-2 or TRBV6-3, the J gene TRBJ1-1; no clear D. This CDR3 is built from 11 residues. Trimming removed 1 base at V and 13 bases at J, with 10 bases between. Looked up from germline, CDR1 is MNHEY and CDR2 is SVGEGT. This CDR3 is CASSYYNAVFF. CDR3 DNA: TGTGCCAGCAGTTACTATAACGCGGTTTTCTTT.

This clonotype was seen at least ten times. The chain recombines TRBV2 with TRBJ1-6; the match to TRBD1 covers 10 bases. Germline loops: CDR1 SNHLY, CDR2 FYNNEI. The V segment lost 8 bases and the J segment 8 bases; nucleotides outside the gene matches: 9. This CDR3 is 15 amino acids long. This CDR3 is CASRLVGQGDSPLHF. As DNA, the CDR3 is TGTGCCAGCCGCCTGGTCGGACAGGGGGATTCACCCCTCCACTTT.

This clonotype was found many times. The rearrangement links TRBV6-5 to TRBJ1-6; D is undetermined. CDR1 is MNHEY and CDR2 is SVGAGI in the germline V gene. This CDR3 is 14 amino acids long. The V and J ends lost 0 bases and 8 bases respectively, with 8 bases between them. CDR3 protein: CASSYSLRDSPLHF. DNA for the CDR3: TGTGCCAGCAGTTACTCACTTCGAGATTCACCCCTCCACTTT.

This clonotype was detected many times. The chain is built from TRBV5-1 and TRBJ2-2; D is perhaps TRBD1 (6 bases). This CDR3 is 13 amino acids long. CDR1 is SGHRS, CDR2 YFSETQ, per germline. Trimming removed 5 bases at V and 5 bases at J, with 10 bases between. CDR3 nucleotides: TGCGCCAGCAGGGACAGTGTTACCGGGGAGCTGTTTTTT. This sequence encodes CASRDSVTGELFF.

V gene TRBV28 combines with J gene TRBJ1-2; 7 bases map to TRBD1. V shed 5 bases, J shed 4 bases, and the junction held 4 bases outside the gene matches. The CDR3 has 13 residues. Germline values: CDR1 MDHEN, CDR2 SYDVKM. CDR3 nucleotide sequence: TGTGCCAGCAGTCGAGGGGGCGCCTATGGCTACACCTTC. Translating gives CASSRGGAYGYTF.

This clonotype has at least ten counts. This rearrangement joins TRBV28 to TRBJ2-5; D may correspond to TRBD1 or TRBD2 (5 bases each). The germline V gene encodes CDR1 MDHEN and CDR2 SYDVKM. V lost 6 bases, J lost 4 bases, and 15 bases lay in between. CDR3 length: 14 residues. The CDR3 region has the DNA TGTGCCAGCAGCCTGGGGACCTTAGGAGAGACCCAGTACTTC. As protein: CASSLGTLGETQYF.

This chain links TRBV6-1 with TRBJ1-1, with TRBD1 matching 7 bases. Germline V gives CDR1 MNHNS, CDR2 SASEGT. The CDR3 totals 14 residues. Trimming at V came to 4 bases and at J to 5 bases, leaving 7 bases not matched to a gene. CDR3 in amino acids: CASSAAQGGTEAFF. Written as DNA, the CDR3 is TGTGCCAGCAGTGCGGCCCAGGGGGGGACTGAAGCTTTCTTT.

This clonotype was observed a handful of times. The rearrangement uses TRBV4-1 and TRBJ2-2; 8 bases map to TRBD1. Per germline, CDR1 MGHRA and CDR2 YSYEKL. The CDR3 totals 17 residues. V shed 2 bases and J 0 bases; nucleotides not matched to a gene: 5. CDR3 region: CASSQFSGGSNTGELFF. The DNA of the CDR3 is TGCGCCAGCAGCCAATTTTCAGGGGGCTCGAACACCGGGGAGCTGTTTTTT.

The chain's CDR3 is CASSEGLGSLKTQYF. The CDR3 DNA sequence: TGTGCCAGCAGTGAAGGGCTCGGGAGTTTAAAGACCCAGTACTTC. The chain recombines TRBV6-4 with TRBJ2-5, with a weak D call TRBD2 (6 bases). The V gene lost 3 bases and the J gene lost 6 bases, with 17 bases spanning the gap. Germline V lookup: CDR1 MRHNA, CDR2 SNTAGT. The CDR3 totals 15 residues.

The chain employs TRBV11-2 and TRBJ2-1, with TRBD2 identical over 8 bases. V trimming: 6 bases; J trimming: 0 bases; junction bases outside the gene matches: 4. Germline V gene lookup returns CDR1 SGHAT and CDR2 FQNNGV. There are 15 residues in the CDR3. In DNA, the CDR3 is TGTGCCAGCAGTCCAAGCGGGAGCTCCTACAATGAGCAGTTCTTC. Translating it yields CASSPSGSSYNEQFF.

Many counts were recorded for this clonotype. This chain joins TRBV15 and TRBJ1-1; no firm D call. The CDR3 runs 16 residues. CDR1 is LNHNV and CDR2 is YYDKDF in the germline V gene (reference sequence). Trimming cost V 0 bases and J 0 bases, with 11 bases left between them. In DNA form, the CDR3 reads TGTGCCACCAGCAGAGAGGTGGGTAGACTGAACACTGAAGCTTTCTTT. Its protein product is CATSREVGRLNTEAFF.

This clonotype came up many times. V gene TRBV12-3 or TRBV12-4 combines with J gene TRBJ1-5, with a tentative D call TRBD1 (6 bases). The V gene lost 4 bases and the J gene lost 9 bases, with 13 bases spanning the gap. CDR3 length equals 13 residues. CDR3 loop: CASSSEGGSPQHF. The CDR3 bases are TGTGCCAGCAGTTCCGAGGGGGGGTCGCCCCAGCATTTT.

This clonotype came up once. Relative to the germline gene, one junction end is altered; a read error may explain this. The chain joins TRBV7-3 to TRBJ2-5, with TRBD1 matching over 7 bases. CDR3 length equals 13 residues. Germline V gene sequence: CDR1 SGHTA, CDR2 FQGTGA. The CDR3 DNA reads as TGTGCCAGCCGCTTGGACAGGCGGGAGACCCAGTACTTC. This translates into CASRLDRRETQYF.

This clonotype has ten or more counts. The rearrangement uses TRBV20-1 and TRBJ1-1; 7 nucleotides agree with TRBD1. Germline V CDR1 and CDR2: DFQATT, SNEGSKA (reference sequence). This CDR3 contains 15 residues. J lost 4 bases, V lost 1 base, and 9 bases had no gene match. The CDR3 region is CSARAGQYLATEAFF. In DNA, the CDR3 is TGCAGTGCTAGAGCGGGACAGTACTTGGCCACTGAAGCTTTCTTT.

This clonotype was counted many times. The chain employs TRBV2 and TRBJ2-5, with D possibly TRBD2 on 6 matching bases. The CDR3 loop spans 14 amino acids. CDR1 and CDR2 (germline): SNHLY, FYNNEI. Trimming took off 1 base at V and 5 bases at J, with 11 bases between the two ends. The CDR3 nucleotides are TGTGCCAGCAGTGAAGAGGCGGGGTATGAGACCCAGTACTTC. It translates to CASSEEAGYETQYF.

This clonotype occurred many times. The chain employs TRBV12-3 or TRBV12-4 and TRBJ1-5, with 9 bases that match TRBD1. J gave up 2 bases and V 5 bases, and 4 bases lay outside the gene matches. This CDR3 spans 15 amino acids. The CDR3 loop is CASSIQGAGNQPQHF. DNA for the CDR3: TGTGCCAGCAGTATACAGGGGGCTGGCAATCAGCCCCAGCATTTT.

This clonotype was seen many times. The chain recombines TRBV9 with TRBJ1-2; D remains unclear. Germline CDR1 reads SGDLS; CDR2 reads YYNGEE. The CDR3 is 14 residues long. V was clipped by 0 bases and J by 6 bases, with 12 bases between them. The CDR3 sequence is CASSVDHKDDGYTF. The CDR3 DNA follows: TGTGCCAGCAGCGTAGATCACAAAGACGATGGCTACACCTTC.

This clonotype was detected ten times or more. J is TRBJ1-2 and V is TRBV5-1; D possibly corresponds to TRBD1 (5 bases). CDR1 and CDR2 (germline): SGHRS, YFSETQ. Deletions cut 0 bases from V and 6 bases from J, with 12 bases between. The CDR3 runs to 14 residues. CDR3: CASSLGGYDDGYTF. The CDR3 bases are TGCGCCAGCAGCTTGGGGGGGTACGACGATGGCTACACCTTC.

The J gene is TRBJ1-1, the V gene TRBV2; D is uncertain. The germline gives CDR1 SNHLY, CDR2 FYNNEI. The CDR3 loop spans 13 amino acids. Trimming shortened V by 6 bases and J by 3 bases, and 11 bases separated the two germline ends. CDR3 nucleotide sequence: TGTGCCAGCAGCTTTAATGTTGACACTGAAGCTTTCTTT. Translating it yields CASSFNVDTEAFF.

The rearrangement links TRBV19 to TRBJ2-1; the D gene could be TRBD1 or TRBD2 (5 bases each). Germline V lookup: CDR1 LNHDA, CDR2 SQIVND (reference sequence). The V and J ends lost 6 bases and 9 bases respectively, with 15 bases between them. This CDR3 comprises 13 residues. The CDR3 region is CASSNRGAGEQFF. The CDR3 DNA reads TGTGCCAGTAGCAATAGAGGGGCCGGTGAGCAGTTCTTC. Based on the CDR3 plus reference TRBV19 and TRBJ2-1, the full variable domain is DGGITQSPKYLFRKEGQNVTLSCEQNLNHDAMYWYRQDPGQGLRLIYYSQIVNDFQKGDIAEGYSVSREKKESFPLTVTSAQKNPTAFYLCASSNRGAGEQFFGPGTRLTVL.